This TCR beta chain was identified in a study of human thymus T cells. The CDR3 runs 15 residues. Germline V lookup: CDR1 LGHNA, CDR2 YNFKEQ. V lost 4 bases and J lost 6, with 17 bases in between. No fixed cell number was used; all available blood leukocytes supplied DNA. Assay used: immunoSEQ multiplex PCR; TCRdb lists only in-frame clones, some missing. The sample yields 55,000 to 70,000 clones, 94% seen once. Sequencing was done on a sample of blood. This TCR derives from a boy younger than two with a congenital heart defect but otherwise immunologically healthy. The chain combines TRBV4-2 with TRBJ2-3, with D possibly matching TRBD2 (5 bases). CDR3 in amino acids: CASSPKLGRADTQYF. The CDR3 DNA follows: TGTGCCAGCAGCCCGAAACTAGGACGAGCCGATACGCAGTATTTT.